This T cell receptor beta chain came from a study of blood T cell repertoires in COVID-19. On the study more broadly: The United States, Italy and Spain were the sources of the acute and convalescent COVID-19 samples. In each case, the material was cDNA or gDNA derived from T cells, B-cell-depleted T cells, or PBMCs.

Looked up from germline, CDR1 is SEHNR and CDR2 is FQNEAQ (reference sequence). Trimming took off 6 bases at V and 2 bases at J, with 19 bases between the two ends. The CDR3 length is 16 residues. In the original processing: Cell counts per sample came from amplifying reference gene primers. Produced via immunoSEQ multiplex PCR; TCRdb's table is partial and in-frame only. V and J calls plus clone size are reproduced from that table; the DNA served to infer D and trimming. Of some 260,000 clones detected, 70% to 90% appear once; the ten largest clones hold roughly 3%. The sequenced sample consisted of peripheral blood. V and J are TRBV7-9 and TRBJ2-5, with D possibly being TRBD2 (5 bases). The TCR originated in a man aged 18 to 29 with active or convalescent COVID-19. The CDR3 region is CASSPRPDGEQETQYF. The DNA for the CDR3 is TGTGCCAGCAGTCCTCGTCCCGACGGGGAGCAAGAGACCCAGTACTTC.